The sequence of this TCR beta chain was determined in a study of tissue T cells after allogeneic stem cell transplantation. General observations from the study: Sampling depth was limited, and the cohort was small and clinically varied.

Sequencing was performed with immunoSEQ multiplex PCR; in TCRdb, only in-frame clones are kept and a portion is missing. Among roughly 25,000 clones, around four fifths were seen once, and the ten largest hold 7.7%. The germline V gene encodes CDR1 SGHRS and CDR2 YFSETQ. The CDR3 has 16 residues. Germline trimming cut 2 bases from V and 4 bases from J; bases unmatched to any gene: 7. Notes on this clone: Its antigen remains unknown.

This TCR derives from a female donor of 60 years or more with lung cancer. The V and J genes are TRBV5-1 and TRBJ2-2; TRBD2 agrees at 8 bases. The sequenced sample was tissue from the ileum, obtained at autopsy. CDR3 coding DNA: TGCGCCAGCAGCTTTTCAGCGGGAGAGCGCACCGGGGAGCTGTTTTTT. This encodes CASSFSAGERTGELFF.